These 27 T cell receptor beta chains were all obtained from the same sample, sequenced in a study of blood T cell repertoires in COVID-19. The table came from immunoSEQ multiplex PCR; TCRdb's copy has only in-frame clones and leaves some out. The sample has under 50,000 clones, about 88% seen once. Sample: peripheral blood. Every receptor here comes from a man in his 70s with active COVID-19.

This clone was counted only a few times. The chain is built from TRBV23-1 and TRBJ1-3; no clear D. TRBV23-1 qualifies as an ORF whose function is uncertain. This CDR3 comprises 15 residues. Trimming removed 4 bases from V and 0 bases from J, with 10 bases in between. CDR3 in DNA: TGCGCCAGCAGTCGAGTGAACCACTCTGGAAACACCATATATTTT. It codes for CASSRVNHSGNTIYF.

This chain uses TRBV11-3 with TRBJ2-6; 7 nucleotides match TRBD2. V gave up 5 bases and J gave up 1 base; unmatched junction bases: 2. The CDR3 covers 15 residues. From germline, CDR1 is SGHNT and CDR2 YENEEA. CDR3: CASSPGGSGANVLTF. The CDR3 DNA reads TGTGCCAGCAGCCCCGGGGGGTCTGGGGCCAACGTCCTGACTTTC.

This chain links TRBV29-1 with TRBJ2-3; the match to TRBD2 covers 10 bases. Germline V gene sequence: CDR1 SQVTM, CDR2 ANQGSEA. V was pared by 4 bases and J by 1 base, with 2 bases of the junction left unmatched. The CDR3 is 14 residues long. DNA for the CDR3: TGCAGCGTTGTAGCGGGGGGCCGCACAGATACGCAGTATTTT. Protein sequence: CSVVAGGRTDTQYF.

CDR3 region: CASSHAIGGRGNYGYTF. The CDR3 coding sequence is TGTGCCAGCAGTCATGCCATTGGGGGCAGGGGCAACTATGGCTACACCTTC. This chain connects TRBV28 to TRBJ1-2; perhaps TRBD1 as D (6 bases). Germline CDR1 and CDR2: MDHEN and SYDVKM. Trimming stripped 5 bases from V and 2 bases from J, with 21 bases between. The CDR3 spans 17 residues.

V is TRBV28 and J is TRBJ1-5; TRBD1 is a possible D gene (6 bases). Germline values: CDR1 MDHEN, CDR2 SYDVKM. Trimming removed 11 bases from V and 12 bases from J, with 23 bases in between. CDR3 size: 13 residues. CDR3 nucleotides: TGTGCCGCAGCCGTTTTTGATACAGGGATCCAGCATTTT. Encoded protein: CAAAVFDTGIQHF. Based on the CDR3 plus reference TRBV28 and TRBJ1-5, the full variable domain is DVKVTQSSRYLVKRTGEKVFLECVQDMDHENMFWYRQDPGLGLRLIYFSYDVKMKEKGDIPEGYSVSREKKERFSLILESASTNQTSMYLCAAAVFDTGIQHFGDGTRLSIL.

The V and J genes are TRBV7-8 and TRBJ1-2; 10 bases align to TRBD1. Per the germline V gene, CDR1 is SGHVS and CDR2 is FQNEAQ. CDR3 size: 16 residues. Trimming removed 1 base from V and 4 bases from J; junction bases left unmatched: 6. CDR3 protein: CASSLGGTGVIYGYTF. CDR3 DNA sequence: TGTGCCAGCAGCTTAGGTGGGACAGGGGTTATCTATGGCTACACCTTC.

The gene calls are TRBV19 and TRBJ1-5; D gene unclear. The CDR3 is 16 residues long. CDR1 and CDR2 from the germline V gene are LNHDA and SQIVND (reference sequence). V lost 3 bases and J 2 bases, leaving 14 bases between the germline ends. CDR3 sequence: CASSMVAGSGNQPQHF. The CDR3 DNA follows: TGTGCCAGTAGTATGGTAGCCGGCTCCGGCAATCAGCCCCAGCATTTT.

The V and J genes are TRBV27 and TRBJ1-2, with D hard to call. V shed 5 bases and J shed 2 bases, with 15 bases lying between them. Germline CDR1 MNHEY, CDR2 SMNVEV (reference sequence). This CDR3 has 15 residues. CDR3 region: CASSPNSRPNYGYTF. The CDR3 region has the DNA TGTGCCAGCAGTCCCAACAGCCGTCCCAACTATGGCTACACCTTC.

This CDR3 is CASSLGGTRYGYTF. The CDR3 bases are TGTGCCAGCAGCTTAGGTGGGACTCGCTATGGCTACACCTTC. The chain has TRBV7-2 and TRBJ1-2; tentative D call: TRBD1 (5 bases). Between the trimmed V and J ends, which lost 1 base and 4 bases, there was a span of 10 bases. The length of the CDR3 is 14 residues. Germline V gives CDR1 SGHTA, CDR2 FQGNSA. The entire variable domain, with the rest obtained from reference TRBV7-2 and TRBJ1-2, is as follows: GAGVSQSPSNKVTEKGKDVELRCDPISGHTALYWYRQSLGQGLEFLIYFQGNSAPDKSGLPSDRFSAERTGGSVSTLTIQRTQQEDSAVYLCASSLGGTRYGYTFGSGTRLTVV.

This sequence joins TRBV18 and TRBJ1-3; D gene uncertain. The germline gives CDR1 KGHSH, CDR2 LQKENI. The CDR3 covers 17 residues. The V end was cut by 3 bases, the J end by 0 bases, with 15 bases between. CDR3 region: CASSPSSTFSSGNTIYF. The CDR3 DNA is TGTGCCAGCTCACCTAGCTCAACTTTCAGCTCTGGAAACACCATATATTTT.

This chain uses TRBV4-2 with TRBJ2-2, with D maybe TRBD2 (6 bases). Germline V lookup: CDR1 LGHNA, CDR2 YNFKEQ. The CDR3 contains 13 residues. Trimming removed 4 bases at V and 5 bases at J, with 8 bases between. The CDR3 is CASSRGDTGELFF. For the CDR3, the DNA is TGTGCCAGCAGCCGCGGGGATACCGGGGAGCTGTTTTTT.

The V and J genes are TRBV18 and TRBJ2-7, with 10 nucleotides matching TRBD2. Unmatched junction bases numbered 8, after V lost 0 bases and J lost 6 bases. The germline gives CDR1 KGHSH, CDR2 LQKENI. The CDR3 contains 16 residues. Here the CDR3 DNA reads TGTGCCAGCTCACCACCGTTAGCGGGAGGTTCGAGCGAGCAGTACTTC. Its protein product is CASSPPLAGGSSEQYF.

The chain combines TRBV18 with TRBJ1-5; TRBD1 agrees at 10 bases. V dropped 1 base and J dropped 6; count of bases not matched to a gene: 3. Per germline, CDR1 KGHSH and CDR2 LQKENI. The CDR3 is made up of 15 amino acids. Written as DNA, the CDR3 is TGTGCCAGCTCACCACGACAGGGGGCCGGTCAGCCCCAGCATTTT. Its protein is CASSPRQGAGQPQHF.

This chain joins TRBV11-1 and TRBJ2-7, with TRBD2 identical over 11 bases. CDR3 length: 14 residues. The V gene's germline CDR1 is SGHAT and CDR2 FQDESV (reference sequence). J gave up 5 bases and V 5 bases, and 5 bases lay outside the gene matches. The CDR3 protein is CASSTLAGVNEQYF. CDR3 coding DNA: TGTGCCAGCAGCACACTAGCGGGAGTCAACGAGCAGTACTTC. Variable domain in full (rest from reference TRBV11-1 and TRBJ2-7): EAEVAQSPRYKITEKSQAVAFWCDPISGHATLYWYRQILGQGPELLVQFQDESVVDDSQLPKDRFSAERLKGVDSTLKIQPAELGDSAMYLCASSTLAGVNEQYFGPGTRLTVT.

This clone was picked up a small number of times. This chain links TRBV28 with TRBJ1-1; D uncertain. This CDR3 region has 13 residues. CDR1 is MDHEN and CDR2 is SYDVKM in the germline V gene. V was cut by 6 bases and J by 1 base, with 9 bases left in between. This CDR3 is CASRRGGNTEAFF. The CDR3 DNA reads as TGTGCCAGCAGGCGGGGTGGGAACACTGAAGCTTTCTTT.

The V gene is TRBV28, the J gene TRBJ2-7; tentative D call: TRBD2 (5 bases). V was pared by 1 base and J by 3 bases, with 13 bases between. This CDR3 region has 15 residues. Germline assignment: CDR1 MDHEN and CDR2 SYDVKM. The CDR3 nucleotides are TGTGCCAGCAGTTTATACTCCGGGATCGGCTACGAGCAGTACTTC. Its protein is CASSLYSGIGYEQYF.

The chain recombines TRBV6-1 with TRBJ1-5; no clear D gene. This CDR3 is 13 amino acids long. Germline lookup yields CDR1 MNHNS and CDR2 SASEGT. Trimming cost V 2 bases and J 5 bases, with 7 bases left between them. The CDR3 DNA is TGTGCCAGCAGTGAATTCGGGTATCAGCCCCAGCATTTT. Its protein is CASSEFGYQPQHF.

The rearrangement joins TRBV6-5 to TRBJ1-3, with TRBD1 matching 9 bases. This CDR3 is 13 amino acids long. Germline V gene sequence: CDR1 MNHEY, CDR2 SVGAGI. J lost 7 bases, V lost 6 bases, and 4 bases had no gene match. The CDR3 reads CASSVDRGNTIYF. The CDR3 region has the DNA TGTGCCAGCAGCGTCGACAGGGGGAACACCATATATTTT.

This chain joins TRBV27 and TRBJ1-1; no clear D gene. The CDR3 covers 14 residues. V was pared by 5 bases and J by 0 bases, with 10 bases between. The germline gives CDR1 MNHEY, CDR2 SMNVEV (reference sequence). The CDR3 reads CASSPLHLNTEAFF. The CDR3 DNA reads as TGTGCCAGCAGTCCCTTACATCTGAACACTGAAGCTTTCTTT.

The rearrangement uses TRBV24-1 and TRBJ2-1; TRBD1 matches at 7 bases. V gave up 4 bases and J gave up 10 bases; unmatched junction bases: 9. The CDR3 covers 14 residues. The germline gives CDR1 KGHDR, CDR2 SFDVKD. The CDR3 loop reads CATSDPDRVQEQFF. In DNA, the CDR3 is TGTGCCACCAGTGACCCCGACAGGGTCCAAGAGCAGTTCTTC.

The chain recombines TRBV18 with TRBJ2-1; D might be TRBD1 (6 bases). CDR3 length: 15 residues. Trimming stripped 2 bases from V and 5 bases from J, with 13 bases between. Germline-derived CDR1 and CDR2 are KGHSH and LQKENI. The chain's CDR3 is CASSPFGQINNEQFF. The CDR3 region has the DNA TGTGCCAGCTCACCATTTGGACAGATCAACAATGAGCAGTTCTTC.

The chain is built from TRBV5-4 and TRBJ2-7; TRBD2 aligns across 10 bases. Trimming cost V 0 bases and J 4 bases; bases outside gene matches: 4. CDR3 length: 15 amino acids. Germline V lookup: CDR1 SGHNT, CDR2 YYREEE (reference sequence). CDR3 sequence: CASSLAPSGGYEQYF. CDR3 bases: TGTGCCAGCAGCTTGGCCCCTAGCGGGGGATACGAGCAGTACTTC.

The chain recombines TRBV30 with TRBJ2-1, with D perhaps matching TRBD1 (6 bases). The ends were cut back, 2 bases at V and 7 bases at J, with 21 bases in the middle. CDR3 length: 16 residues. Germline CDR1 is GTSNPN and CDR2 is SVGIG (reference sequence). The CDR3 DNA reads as TGTGCCTGGAGTCCCCGGCCGTTTACAGGGTGGAATGAGCAGTTCTTC. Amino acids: CAWSPRPFTGWNEQFF.

The CDR3 sequence: CATSRDGTGQGRRNSPLHF. CDR3 coding DNA: TGTGCCACCAGCAGAGATGGCACGGGACAGGGGAGGAGGAATTCACCCCTCCACTTT. The genes are TRBV15 and TRBJ1-6; 10 bases align to TRBD1. Per germline, CDR1 LNHNV and CDR2 YYDKDF (reference sequence). After removal of 0 bases from V and 7 bases from J, the junction contained 12 bases not matched to a gene. The CDR3 is 19 amino acids.

CDR3 DNA: TGTGCCAGCAGCTTAGGGCGGGGCGAGCAGTACTTC. Its translation: CASSLGRGEQYF. The chain couples TRBV11-2 to TRBJ2-7; D might be TRBD2 (6 bases). Germline lookup yields CDR1 SGHAT and CDR2 FQNNGV. This CDR3 has 12 residues. V was shortened by 1 base and J by 6 bases, with 7 bases between the two germline ends.

The CDR3 coding sequence is TGTGCCAGCAGTTACCAGGGGGCAGGTGAAAAACTGTTTTTT. It is translated as CASSYQGAGEKLFF. The chain joins TRBV6-5 to TRBJ1-4; 8 bases are shared with TRBD1. From germline, CDR1 is MNHEY and CDR2 SVGAGI. The J segment lost 7 bases and the V segment lost 2 bases, leaving 3 bases of the junction unmatched. CDR3 length: 14 residues.

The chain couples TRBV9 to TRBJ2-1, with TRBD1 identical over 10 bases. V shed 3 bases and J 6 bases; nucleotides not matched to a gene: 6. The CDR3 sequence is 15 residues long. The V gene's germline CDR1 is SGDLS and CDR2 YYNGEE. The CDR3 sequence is CASSARQGAGNEQFF. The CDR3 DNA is TGTGCCAGCAGCGCCAGACAGGGGGCTGGCAATGAGCAGTTCTTC.